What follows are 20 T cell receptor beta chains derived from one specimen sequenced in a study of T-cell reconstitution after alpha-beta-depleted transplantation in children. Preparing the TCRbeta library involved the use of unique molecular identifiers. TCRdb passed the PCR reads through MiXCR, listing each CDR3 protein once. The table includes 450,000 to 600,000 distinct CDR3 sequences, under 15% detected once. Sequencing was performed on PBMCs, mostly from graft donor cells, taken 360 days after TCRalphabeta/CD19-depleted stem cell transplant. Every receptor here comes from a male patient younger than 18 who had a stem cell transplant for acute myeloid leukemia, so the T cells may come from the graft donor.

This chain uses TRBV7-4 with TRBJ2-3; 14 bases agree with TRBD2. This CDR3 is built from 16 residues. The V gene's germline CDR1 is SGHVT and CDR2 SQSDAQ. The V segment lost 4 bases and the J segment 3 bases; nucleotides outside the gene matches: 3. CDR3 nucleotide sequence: TGTGCCAGCAGCTCCAGGACTAGCGGGAGGACAGATACGCAGTATTTT. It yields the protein CASSSRTSGRTDTQYF.

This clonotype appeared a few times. This CDR3 is CASSYLGLAGEQFF. DNA for the CDR3: TGTGCCAGCAGTTACCTGGGACTAGCAGGTGAGCAGTTCTTC. The chain links TRBV6-2 or TRBV6-3 to TRBJ2-1; 9 bases map to TRBD2. Germline lookup yields CDR1 MNHEY and CDR2 SVGEGT. The CDR3 length is 14 residues. J gave up 9 bases and V 2 bases, and 5 bases lay outside the gene matches.

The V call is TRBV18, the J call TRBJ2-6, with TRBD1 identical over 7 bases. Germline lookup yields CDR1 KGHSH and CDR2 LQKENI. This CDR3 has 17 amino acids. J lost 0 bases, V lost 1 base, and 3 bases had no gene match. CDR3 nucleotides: TGTGCCAGCTCACCACAGGGGGCGTACTCTGGGGCCAACGTCCTGACTTTC. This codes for CASSPQGAYSGANVLTF.

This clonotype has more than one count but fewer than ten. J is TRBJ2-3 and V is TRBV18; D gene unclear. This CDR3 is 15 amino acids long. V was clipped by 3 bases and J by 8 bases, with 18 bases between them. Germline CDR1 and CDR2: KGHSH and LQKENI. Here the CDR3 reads CASSPDPPMFATQYF. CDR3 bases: TGTGCCAGCTCACCGGACCCCCCGATGTTTGCTACGCAGTATTTT.

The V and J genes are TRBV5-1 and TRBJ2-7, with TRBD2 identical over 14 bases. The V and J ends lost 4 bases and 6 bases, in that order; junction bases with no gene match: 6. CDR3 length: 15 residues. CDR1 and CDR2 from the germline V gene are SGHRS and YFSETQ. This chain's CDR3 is CASSPGLAGDAEQYF. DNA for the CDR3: TGCGCCAGCAGCCCGGGACTAGCGGGAGATGCCGAGCAGTACTTC.

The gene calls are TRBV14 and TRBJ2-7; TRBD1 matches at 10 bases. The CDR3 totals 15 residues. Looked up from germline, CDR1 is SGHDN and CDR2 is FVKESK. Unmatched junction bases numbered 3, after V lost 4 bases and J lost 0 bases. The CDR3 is CASSLDRGPSYEQYF. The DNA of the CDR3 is TGTGCCAGCAGCCTAGACAGGGGGCCCTCCTACGAGCAGTACTTC.

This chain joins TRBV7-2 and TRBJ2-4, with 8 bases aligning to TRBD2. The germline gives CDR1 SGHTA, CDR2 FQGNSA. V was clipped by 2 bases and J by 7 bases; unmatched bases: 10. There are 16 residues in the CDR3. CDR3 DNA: TGTGCCAGCAGCTTACTCGGGAGGGCCGGAGGGAACATTCAGTACTTC. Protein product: CASSLLGRAGGNIQYF. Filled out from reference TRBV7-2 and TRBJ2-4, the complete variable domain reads GAGVSQSPSNKVTEKGKDVELRCDPISGHTALYWYRQSLGQGLEFLIYFQGNSAPDKSGLPSDRFSAERTGGSVSTLTIQRTQQEDSAVYLCASSLLGRAGGNIQYFGAGTRLSVL.

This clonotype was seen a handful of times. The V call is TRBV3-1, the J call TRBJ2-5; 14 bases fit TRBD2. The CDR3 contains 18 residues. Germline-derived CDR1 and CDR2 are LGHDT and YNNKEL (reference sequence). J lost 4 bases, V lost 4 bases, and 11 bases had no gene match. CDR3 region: CASSRLTTSGRVGETQYF. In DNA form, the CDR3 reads TGTGCCAGCAGCCGCCTCACGACTAGCGGGAGGGTGGGAGAGACCCAGTACTTC.

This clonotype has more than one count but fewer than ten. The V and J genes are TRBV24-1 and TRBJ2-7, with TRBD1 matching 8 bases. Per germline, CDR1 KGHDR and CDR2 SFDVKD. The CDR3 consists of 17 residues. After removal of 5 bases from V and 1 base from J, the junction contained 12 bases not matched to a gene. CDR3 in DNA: TGTGCCACCAGTGGTCCTACAGGGGGACAAATTTCCTACGAGCAGTACTTC. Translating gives CATSGPTGGQISYEQYF.

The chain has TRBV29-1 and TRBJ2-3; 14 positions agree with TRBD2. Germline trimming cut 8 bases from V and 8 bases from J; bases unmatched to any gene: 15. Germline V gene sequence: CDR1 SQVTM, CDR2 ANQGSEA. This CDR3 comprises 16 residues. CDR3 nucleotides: TGCAGCCCATCCTCCCCGGGACTAGCGGGAGATTCTACGCAGTATTTT. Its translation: CSPSSPGLAGDSTQYF.

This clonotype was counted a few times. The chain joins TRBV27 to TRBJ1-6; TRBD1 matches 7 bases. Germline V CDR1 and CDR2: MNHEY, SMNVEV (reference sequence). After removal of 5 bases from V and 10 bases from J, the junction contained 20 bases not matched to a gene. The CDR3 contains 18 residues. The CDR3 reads CASSPPPGTLGGDSPLHF. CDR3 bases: TGTGCCAGCAGTCCCCCTCCCGGGACATTAGGGGGCGACTCACCCCTCCACTTT.

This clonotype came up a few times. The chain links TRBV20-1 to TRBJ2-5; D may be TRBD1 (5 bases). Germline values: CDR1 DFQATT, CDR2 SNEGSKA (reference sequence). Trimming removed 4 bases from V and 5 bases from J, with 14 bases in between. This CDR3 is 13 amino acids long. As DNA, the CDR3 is TGCAGTGCTACTTTGGCAGGGTGGGAGACCCAGTACTTC. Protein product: CSATLAGWETQYF.

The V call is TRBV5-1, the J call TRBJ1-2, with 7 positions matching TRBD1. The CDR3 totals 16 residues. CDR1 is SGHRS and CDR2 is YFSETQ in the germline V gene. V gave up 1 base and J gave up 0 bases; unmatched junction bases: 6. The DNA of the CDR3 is TGCGCCAGCAGCTTGTCTCGGACAGGCCCTAACTATGGCTACACCTTC. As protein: CASSLSRTGPNYGYTF. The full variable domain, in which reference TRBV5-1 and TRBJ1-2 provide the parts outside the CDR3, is KAGVTQTPRYLIKTRGQQVTLSCSPISGHRSVSWYQQTPGQGLQFLFEYFSETQRNKGNFPGRFSGRQFSNSRSEMNVSTLELGDSALYLCASSLSRTGPNYGYTFGSGTRLTVV.

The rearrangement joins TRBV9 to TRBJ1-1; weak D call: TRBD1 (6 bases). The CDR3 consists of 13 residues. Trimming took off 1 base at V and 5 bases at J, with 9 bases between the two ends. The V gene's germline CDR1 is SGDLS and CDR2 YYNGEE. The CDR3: CASSVPGVTEAFF. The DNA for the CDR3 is TGTGCCAGCAGCGTACCAGGGGTAACTGAAGCTTTCTTT.

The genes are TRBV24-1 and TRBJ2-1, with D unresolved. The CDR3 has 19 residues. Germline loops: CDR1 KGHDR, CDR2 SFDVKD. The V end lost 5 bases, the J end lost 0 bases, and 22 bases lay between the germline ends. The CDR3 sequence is CATSARTFADRSSYNEQFF. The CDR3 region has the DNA TGTGCCACCAGTGCTCGAACGTTCGCGGATAGGAGCTCCTACAATGAGCAGTTCTTC.

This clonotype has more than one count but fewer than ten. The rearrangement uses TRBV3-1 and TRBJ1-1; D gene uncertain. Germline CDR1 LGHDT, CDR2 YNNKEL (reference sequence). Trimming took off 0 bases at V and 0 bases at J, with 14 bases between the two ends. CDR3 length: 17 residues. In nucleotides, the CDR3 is TGTGCCAGCAGCCAAGATTTCGCGCTCCTCATGAACACTGAAGCTTTCTTT. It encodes CASSQDFALLMNTEAFF.

CDR3 protein: CSASRGANTEAFF. Here the CDR3 DNA reads TGCAGTGCTAGCCGCGGGGCCAACACTGAAGCTTTCTTT. The chain carries TRBV20-1 and TRBJ1-1; a weak D match, TRBD1 (5 bases). There are 13 residues in the CDR3. V lost 3 bases to trimming and J lost 2 bases, with 10 bases between them. Per germline, CDR1 DFQATT and CDR2 SNEGSKA (reference sequence).

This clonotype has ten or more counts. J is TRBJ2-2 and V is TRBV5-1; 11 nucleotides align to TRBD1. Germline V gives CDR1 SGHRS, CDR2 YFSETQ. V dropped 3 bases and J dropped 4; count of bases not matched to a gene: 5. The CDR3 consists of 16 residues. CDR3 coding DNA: TGCGCCAGCAGCTGGACAGGGGGCGGGAGCACCGGGGAGCTGTTTTTT. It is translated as CASSWTGGGSTGELFF.

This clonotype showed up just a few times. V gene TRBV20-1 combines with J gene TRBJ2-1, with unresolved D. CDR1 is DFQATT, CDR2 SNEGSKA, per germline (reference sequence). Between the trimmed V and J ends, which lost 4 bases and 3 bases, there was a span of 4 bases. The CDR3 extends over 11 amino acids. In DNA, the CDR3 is TGCAGTGCTACCCTCTACAATGAGCAGTTCTTC. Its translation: CSATLYNEQFF.

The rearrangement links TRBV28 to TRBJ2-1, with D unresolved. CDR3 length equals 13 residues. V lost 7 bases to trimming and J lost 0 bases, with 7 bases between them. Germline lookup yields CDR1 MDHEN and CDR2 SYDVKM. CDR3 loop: CASIRSSYNEQFF. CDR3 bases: TGTGCCAGCATCAGAAGCTCCTACAATGAGCAGTTCTTC.